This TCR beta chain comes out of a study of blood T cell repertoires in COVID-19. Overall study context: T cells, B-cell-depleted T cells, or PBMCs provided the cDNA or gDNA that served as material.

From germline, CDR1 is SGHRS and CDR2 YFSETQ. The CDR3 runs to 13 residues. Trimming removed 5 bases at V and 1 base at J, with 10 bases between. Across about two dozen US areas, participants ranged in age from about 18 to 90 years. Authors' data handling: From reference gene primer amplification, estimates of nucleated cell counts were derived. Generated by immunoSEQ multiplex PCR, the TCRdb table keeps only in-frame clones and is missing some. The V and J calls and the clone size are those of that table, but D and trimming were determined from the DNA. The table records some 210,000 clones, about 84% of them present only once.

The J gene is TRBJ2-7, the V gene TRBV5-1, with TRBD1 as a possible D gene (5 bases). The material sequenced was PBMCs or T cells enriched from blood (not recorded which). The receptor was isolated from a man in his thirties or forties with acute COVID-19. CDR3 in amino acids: CASSPPGSYEQYF. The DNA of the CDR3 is TGCGCCAGCAGTCCACCAGGGTCCTACGAGCAGTACTTC.